One and the same sample provided the 3 T cell receptor beta chains below, sequenced in a study of T cells in Graves' hyperthyroidism and ophthalmopathy. TCR beta CDR3 regions were amplified from RNA transcripts. First-round RT-PCR of the TCR CDR3 relied on the HTBI primer set. MiXCR, applied by TCRdb to the multiplex PCR reads, yields one record per CDR3 protein. The sample holds 300,000 to 450,000 distinct CDR3 sequences, more than 13% seen once. Sequenced material: blood. The receptors were sampled from a woman aged 25 to 39 with Graves' hyperthyroidism.

The table lists this clonotype with many counts. The rearrangement uses TRBV28 and TRBJ2-5; D tentatively fits TRBD1 or TRBD2 (5 bases each). V was shortened by 3 bases and J by 2 bases, with 19 bases between the two germline ends. This CDR3 is built from 17 residues. Germline V gene data show CDR1 as MDHEN and CDR2 as SYDVKM. The CDR3 DNA reads as TGTGCCAGCAGTTTCAACTACCGGGACGAGAAGCAAGAGACCCAGTACTTC. Translated, it gives CASSFNYRDEKQETQYF. The full variable domain, completed using reference TRBV28 and TRBJ2-5, is DVKVTQSSRYLVKRTGEKVFLECVQDMDHENMFWYRQDPGLGLRLIYFSYDVKMKEKGDIPEGYSVSREKKERFSLILESASTNQTSMYLCASSFNYRDEKQETQYFGPGTRLLVL.

The chain is built from TRBV20-1 and TRBJ2-4; D is perhaps TRBD1 (5 bases). The CDR3 is 16 amino acids. From germline, CDR1 is DFQATT and CDR2 SNEGSKA (reference sequence). V dropped 1 base and J dropped 0 bases, with 13 bases sitting between them. For the CDR3, the DNA is TGCAGTGCTAGAGCTTTGGGGCCTCGAGCCAAAAACATTCAGTACTTC. It codes for CSARALGPRAKNIQYF.

The rearrangement uses TRBV5-6 and TRBJ2-6; D remains unclear. CDR1 is SGHDT, CDR2 YYEEEE, per germline. V was clipped by 5 bases and J by 3 bases, with 3 bases between them. The CDR3 length is 12 residues. CDR3: CASRVGANVLTF. In nucleotides, the CDR3 is TGTGCCAGCAGGGTTGGGGCCAACGTCCTGACTTTC.